This T cell receptor beta chain was profiled in a study of CD8 T cells in ankylosing spondylitis (dated 2017 in TCRdb). For context, the study as a whole: T cell receptor beta repertoires were profiled in healthy donors and ankylosing spondylitis patients so that disease-linked TCR variants could be found. Peripheral blood was sampled, and synovial fluid was also collected from ankylosing spondylitis patients. The full study cohort comprised about 24 ankylosing spondylitis patients and over a hundred healthy donors. Study-wide findings and limitations: Some motif variants had previously been reported in the synovial fluid and blood of reactive arthritis patients, which suggests shared mechanisms of disease initiation. The disease-linked clones had a CD8+ phenotype and were found at relatively low frequencies in peripheral blood. A TCR beta motif of roughly 8 highly homologous amino acid variants appeared characteristic of blood from ankylosing spondylitis patients. The disease-linked clones were reported as significantly enriched in matched synovial fluid samples from ankylosing spondylitis patients.

This clonotype was seen a handful of times. No antigen is known for it. No much larger clone exists at a distance of one base, and base qualities are not known. Sequenced using an Illumina HiSeq 2500. Quantitative 5'-RACE with molecular barcodes was used to prepare TCR beta libraries. Under the source paper's analysis protocol: Disease-linked TCR variants were identified with a new computational method built on a probabilistic model of VDJ rearrangement. TCRdb passed the public sequencing reads through fastp at Q25 and MiXCR, retaining productive beta sequences. A single entry per CDR3 protein holds the most common genes and DNA from its merged rows. The authors' filters were not applied to this entry. The sample has hundreds of thousands of distinct CDR3 sequences on record, roughly 32% of them singletons. Clones ranked in the top ten supply roughly 4.2% of the sample. The receptor was isolated from a male donor with ankylosing spondylitis or in good health (not recorded which). The sequenced sample was blood, either unsorted or a sorted T cell fraction (not recorded which).

The DNA sequence follows: TGCGCCAGCAGCTTGGGACAGGGGTGGGGACTATTCGAGCAGTACTTC. Its translation reads: CASSLGQGWGLFEQYF. Rearrangement joined TRBV5-1 to TRBJ2-7; TRBD1 could be the D gene, as 8 bases match. Inclusive of the bounding cysteine and phenylalanine, the CDR3 is 16 residues long. Only the CDR3 region is kept as DNA, spanning 48 bases read in frame from base 1. Between the V and J ends, shortened by 0 bases and 6 bases respectively, the junction contains 19 bases. Via the germline V gene, CDR1 is SGHRS and CDR2 YFSETQ.